The source of this TCR beta chain is a study of early T cells in non-severe SARS-CoV-2 infection. Study-wide background: RNA in bulk from unsorted whole blood was sequenced, and chains were unpaired.

This clonotype was counted ten times or more. Antigen specificity is unknown. The CDR3 covers 15 residues. Germline assignment: CDR1 SNHLY and CDR2 FYNNEI. Trimming cost V 7 bases and J 8 bases, with 20 bases left between them. Individually, cDNA molecules had unique molecular identifiers attached to them. MiXCR was run by TCRdb on the 5' RACE reads, yielding one entry per CDR3 protein. The sample has some 30,000 distinct CDR3 sequences, about 4.3% seen once; the top ten hold 6.5% to 8.5%. Study-wide results and caveats: Reliance on VDJdb matching favored anti-spike CD8 responses; private and CD4 specificities were missed.

J is TRBJ1-4 and V is TRBV2, with a weak D call TRBD1 (6 bases). This receptor was obtained from an adult who was a healthcare worker with PCR-confirmed SARS-CoV-2 infection or an uninfected control (not recorded which). Sequencing input: whole blood. CDR3 nucleotides: TGTGCCAGCACCGAAACAGGGAAGAATAGGGAAAAACTGTTTTTT. Translation gives CASTETGKNREKLFF.